What follows are 17 T cell receptor beta chains derived from one specimen sequenced in a study of T cell changes during pregnancy in multiple sclerosis. Repertoires were generated with immunoSEQ multiplex PCR, while TCRdb's copy carries only in-frame clones and drops some. The data hold roughly 84,000 clones, with just under 95% observed a single time. The sample consisted of peripheral blood, taken in the third trimester of pregnancy. Every receptor here comes from a female donor in good health, enrolled as a control in a pregnancy study.

The chain has TRBV6-5 and TRBJ1-5; weak D call: TRBD1 (5 bases). Germline CDR1 is MNHEY and CDR2 is SVGAGI. The CDR3 covers 15 residues. V was shortened by 8 bases and J by 2 bases, with 16 bases between the two germline ends. CDR3 sequence: CASSTGRVGNQPQHF. CDR3 nucleotide sequence: TGTGCCAGCTCCACAGGCAGGGTGGGCAATCAGCCCCAGCATTTT.

The chain links TRBV27 to TRBJ2-2; the match to TRBD2 covers 10 bases. Trimming cost V 7 bases and J 4 bases; bases outside gene matches: 15. Germline V gives CDR1 MNHEY, CDR2 SMNVEV (reference sequence). The CDR3 runs to 18 residues. CDR3 in amino acids: CASKLRTSGPTSTGELFF. CDR3 DNA sequence: TGTGCCAGCAAATTGAGGACTAGCGGCCCAACGAGCACCGGGGAGCTGTTTTTT.

This clone is categorized as medium-sized. This chain uses TRBV6-4 with TRBJ2-2; 7 bases are a match to TRBD1. The trim removed 7 bases at V and 3 bases at J, leaving 5 bases unmatched. The germline V gene encodes CDR1 MRHNA and CDR2 SNTAGT. CDR3 length: 14 residues. CDR3 sequence: CASKTGWDTGELFF. The CDR3 nucleotides are TGTGCCAGCAAGACAGGGTGGGACACCGGGGAGCTGTTTTTT.

This chain links TRBV9 with TRBJ2-1; 13 bases fit TRBD2. There are 16 residues in the CDR3. The germline gives CDR1 SGDLS, CDR2 YYNGEE. The trim removed 2 bases at V and 2 bases at J, leaving 1 base unmatched. CDR3 bases: TGTGCCAGCAGCGTGACTAGCGGGAGGCCCTACAATGAGCAGTTCTTC. Translated, it gives CASSVTSGRPYNEQFF.

V usage is TRBV7-9 and J usage is TRBJ2-3, with TRBD2 matching 9 bases. Germline CDR1 and CDR2: SEHNR and FQNEAQ (reference sequence). This CDR3 spans 16 amino acids. The J segment lost 6 bases and the V segment lost 0 bases, leaving 7 bases of the junction unmatched. The CDR3 protein is CASSLALAGEFDTQYF. The CDR3, as DNA: TGTGCCAGCAGCTTAGCGTTAGCGGGAGAATTTGATACGCAGTATTTT.

This chain uses TRBV2 with TRBJ2-6; 11 bases match TRBD1. The ends lost 8 bases at V and 0 bases at J; junction bases unmatched: 15. The CDR3 runs to 20 residues. Germline lookup yields CDR1 SNHLY and CDR2 FYNNEI. CDR3 sequence (DNA): TGTGCCAGCGGAAGAGGACAGGGGGCTCTCTCTCTCTCTGGGGCCAACGTCCTGACTTTC. This translates into CASGRGQGALSLSGANVLTF.

The CDR3 loop is CASSLVGRSAYGYTF. The CDR3 nucleotides are TGTGCCAGCAGCTTAGTAGGCAGGTCGGCCTATGGCTACACCTTC. The chain employs TRBV7-9 and TRBJ1-2; D unresolved. Germline values: CDR1 SEHNR, CDR2 FQNEAQ (reference sequence). The CDR3 runs to 15 residues. Trimming cost V 1 base and J 4 bases, with 13 bases left between them.

V and J are TRBV5-5 and TRBJ2-7; 10 bases line up with TRBD2. V dropped 4 bases and J dropped 3; count of bases not matched to a gene: 7. The CDR3 contains 15 residues. Germline V gene lookup returns CDR1 SGHKS and CDR2 YYEKEE (reference sequence). The CDR3 here is CASSGVGTSVYEQYF. The CDR3 nucleotides are TGTGCCAGCAGCGGGGTCGGGACTAGCGTCTACGAGCAGTACTTC.

This clone was seen once. V usage is TRBV7-9 and J usage is TRBJ1-2; D remains ambiguous. This CDR3 comprises 11 residues. V lost 5 bases, J lost 8 bases, and 9 bases lay in between. Germline CDR1 reads SEHNR; CDR2 reads FQNEAQ (reference sequence). The CDR3 sequence: CASSLTGGYTF. The CDR3 DNA is TGTGCCAGCAGCCTTACGGGGGGCTACACCTTC.

V is TRBV2 and J is TRBJ2-7; no clear D. This CDR3 contains 11 residues. The ends were cut back, 4 bases at V and 6 bases at J, with 7 bases in the middle. Germline V CDR1 and CDR2: SNHLY, FYNNEI. As DNA, the CDR3 is TGTGCCAGCAGTGCTATGGTCGAGCAGTACTTC. As protein: CASSAMVEQYF. The full variable domain, rest sourced from reference TRBV2 and TRBJ2-7, is EPEVTQTPSHQVTQMGQEVILRCVPISNHLYFYWYRQILGQKVEFLVSFYNNEISEKSEIFDDQFSVERPDGSNFTLKIRSTKLEDSAMYFCASSAMVEQYFGPGTRLTVT.

The V gene is TRBV4-1, the J gene TRBJ1-1; no reliable D call. This CDR3 contains 14 residues. Per germline, CDR1 MGHRA and CDR2 YSYEKL. The germline V and J ends were trimmed by 1 base and 4 bases, with 10 bases remaining between them. The DNA of the CDR3 is TGCGCCAGCAGCCAAGCCGAAGAGCGCACTGAAGCTTTCTTT. Translating it yields CASSQAEERTEAFF.

The gene calls are TRBV6-5 and TRBJ1-1, with 10 bases identical to TRBD1. Looked up from germline, CDR1 is MNHEY and CDR2 is SVGAGI. The CDR3 sequence is 15 residues long. Trimming removed 2 bases from V and 1 base from J; junction bases left unmatched: 1. The CDR3 bases are TGTGCCAGCAGTTACCGGACAGGGGGGAACACTGAAGCTTTCTTT. Translating gives CASSYRTGGNTEAFF.

V and J are TRBV19 and TRBJ1-5; no clear D gene. The CDR3 extends over 12 amino acids. Germline V gives CDR1 LNHDA, CDR2 SQIVND (reference sequence). The germline V and J ends were trimmed by 9 bases and 4 bases, with 10 bases remaining between them. For the CDR3, the DNA is TGTGCCAGCTCTAGTTGGAATCAGCCCCAGCATTTT. Encoded protein: CASSSWNQPQHF.

The chain employs TRBV27 and TRBJ2-7, with 7 bases that match TRBD2. The V segment lost 2 bases and the J segment 4 bases; nucleotides outside the gene matches: 8. Germline V gene lookup returns CDR1 MNHEY and CDR2 SMNVEV (reference sequence). The CDR3 length is 15 residues. Here the CDR3 reads CASSLAGEGPYEQYF. CDR3 DNA: TGTGCCAGCAGTTTAGCGGGAGAGGGCCCTTACGAGCAGTACTTC.

V usage is TRBV11-2 and J usage is TRBJ2-5, with 8 bases lining up with TRBD1. Germline trimming cut 0 bases from V and 3 bases from J; bases unmatched to any gene: 3. This CDR3 has 15 amino acids. Germline values: CDR1 SGHAT, CDR2 FQNNGV. The CDR3 nucleotides read TGTGCCAGCAGCTTAGACCAGGACAGGGAAGAGACCCAGTACTTC. Its protein product is CASSLDQDREETQYF.

The chain is built from TRBV25-1 and TRBJ1-1; D is unclear. The CDR3 has 13 amino acids. The germline V and J ends were trimmed by 2 bases and 5 bases, with 9 bases remaining between them. Germline-derived CDR1 and CDR2 are MGHDK and SYGVNS. CDR3 sequence: CASSEGRYTEAFF. CDR3 sequence (DNA): TGTGCCAGCAGTGAAGGTCGGTATACTGAAGCTTTCTTT.

The chain combines TRBV4-1 with TRBJ2-1; 12 bases align to TRBD2. CDR1 is MGHRA and CDR2 is YSYEKL in the germline V gene. The CDR3 contains 19 residues. V shed 4 bases and J 4 bases; nucleotides not matched to a gene: 14. The CDR3 loop reads CASSRKGLAGGLMYNEQFF. The DNA for the CDR3 is TGCGCCAGCAGCCGAAAGGGGCTAGCGGGAGGGCTAATGTACAATGAGCAGTTCTTC.